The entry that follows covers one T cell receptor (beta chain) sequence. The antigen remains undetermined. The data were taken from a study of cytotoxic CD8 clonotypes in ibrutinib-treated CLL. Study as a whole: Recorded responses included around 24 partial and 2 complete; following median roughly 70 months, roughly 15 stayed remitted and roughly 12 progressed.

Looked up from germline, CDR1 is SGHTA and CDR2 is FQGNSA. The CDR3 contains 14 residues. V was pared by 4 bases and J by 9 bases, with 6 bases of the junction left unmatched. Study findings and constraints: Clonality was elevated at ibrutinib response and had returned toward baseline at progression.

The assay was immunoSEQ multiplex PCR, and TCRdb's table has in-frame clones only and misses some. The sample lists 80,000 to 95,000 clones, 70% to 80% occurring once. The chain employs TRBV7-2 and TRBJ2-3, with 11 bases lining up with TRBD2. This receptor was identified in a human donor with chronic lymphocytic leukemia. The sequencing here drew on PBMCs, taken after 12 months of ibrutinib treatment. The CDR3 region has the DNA TGTGCCAGCAGCTCACCCGCTAGCGGGGGGACGCAGTATTTT. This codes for CASSSPASGGTQYF.